The clone carrying this T cell receptor (beta chain) was seen a handful of times. What it recognizes is unknown. TCRdb passed the 5' RACE reads through MiXCR, listing each CDR3 protein once. Of roughly 170,000 distinct CDR3 sequences in the sample, less than 20% were seen once. The data are from a study of T-cell memory formation after mild COVID-19. At the level of the study: Clusters were largely donor specific. Study findings and constraints: CD4+ clones that contracted lay mainly in CM and EM; CD8+ ones lay in EMRA.

The CDR3 has 14 amino acids. Germline V gives CDR1 DFQATT, CDR2 SNEGSKA (reference sequence). Trimming removed 3 bases at V and 6 bases at J, with 15 bases between. The source material was PBMCs or a T cell subset sorted from them (not recorded which). The source of this sequence is a man aged 18 to 29 who had mild COVID-19 (a few samples of this study predate the infection). Cell type and time point are not known. The J gene is TRBJ1-5, the V gene TRBV20-1; TRBD1 might be the D (5 bases). CDR3 amino acids: CSARKQGISQPQHF. The CDR3 DNA reads TGCAGTGCTAGGAAGCAGGGAATTAGTCAGCCCCAGCATTTT.